This paragraph reports one T cell receptor (beta chain). Antigen specificity is unknown. This record comes from a study of T cell responses to AZD1222 COVID-19 vaccine. For the study at large: Second doses at about 4 or about 12 weeks were pooled. Study-level points and caveats: Rises in breadth and depth of Spike-specific TCRs came after two AZD1222 doses. Researchers took repertoire samples only after the peak T cell response had come. Only 5 to 7 AZD1222 recipients were seropositive at baseline.

The data were produced by immunoSEQ multiplex PCR, yet TCRdb's version contains in-frame clones alone and is incomplete. The table has 130,000 or so clones, 89% seen once; the top ten hold 6.3%. The TCR was taken from an adult in good health. Sample: peripheral blood, taken on day 0 of AZD1222 vaccination.

The CDR3: CASRGLGDTQYF. CDR3 nucleotide sequence: TGTGCCAGCCGGGGACTAGGAGATACGCAGTATTTT. The chain uses TRBV19 and TRBJ2-3, with 8 bases fitting TRBD2. Germline V CDR1 and CDR2: LNHDA, SQIVND (reference sequence). The CDR3 extends over 12 amino acids. V shed 9 bases and J 5 bases; nucleotides not matched to a gene: 4.